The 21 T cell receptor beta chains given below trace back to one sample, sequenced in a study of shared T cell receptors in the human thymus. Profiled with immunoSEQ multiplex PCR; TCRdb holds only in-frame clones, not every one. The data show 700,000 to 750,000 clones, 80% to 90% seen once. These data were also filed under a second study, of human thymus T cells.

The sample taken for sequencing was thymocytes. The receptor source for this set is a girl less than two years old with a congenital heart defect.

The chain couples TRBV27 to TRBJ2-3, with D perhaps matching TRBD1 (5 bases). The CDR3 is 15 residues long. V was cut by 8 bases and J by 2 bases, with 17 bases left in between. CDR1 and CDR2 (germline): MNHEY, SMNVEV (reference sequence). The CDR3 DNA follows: TGTGCCAGCGGACCTTACAGGAATAACACAGATACGCAGTATTTT. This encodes CASGPYRNNTDTQYF.

The DNA of the CDR3 is TGTGCCAGCAGGGACAGCGAGGATAATGAAAAACTGTTTTTT. Its translation is CASRDSEDNEKLFF. V and J are TRBV6-5 and TRBJ1-4; tentatively, D is TRBD1 (6 bases). CDR1 is MNHEY and CDR2 is SVGAGI in the germline V gene. The germline V and J ends were trimmed by 6 bases and 4 bases, with 12 bases remaining between them. This CDR3 contains 14 residues.

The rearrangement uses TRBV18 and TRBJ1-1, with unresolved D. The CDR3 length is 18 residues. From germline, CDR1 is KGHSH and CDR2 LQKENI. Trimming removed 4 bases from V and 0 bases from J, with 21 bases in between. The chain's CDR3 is CASSQPRIPSTLNTEAFF. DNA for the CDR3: TGTGCCAGCTCACAACCCAGGATCCCATCGACGTTGAACACTGAAGCTTTCTTT. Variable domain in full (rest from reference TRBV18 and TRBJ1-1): NAGVMQNPRHLVRRRGQEARLRCSPMKGHSHVYWYRQLPEEGLKFMVYLQKENIIDESGMPKERFSAEFPKEGPSILRIQQVVRGDSAAYFCASSQPRIPSTLNTEAFFGQGTRLTVV.

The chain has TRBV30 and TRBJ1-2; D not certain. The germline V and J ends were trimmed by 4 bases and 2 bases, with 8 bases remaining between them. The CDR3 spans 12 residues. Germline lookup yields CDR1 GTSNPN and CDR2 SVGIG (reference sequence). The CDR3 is CAWTGLNYGYTF. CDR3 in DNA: TGTGCCTGGACCGGACTAAACTATGGCTACACCTTC.

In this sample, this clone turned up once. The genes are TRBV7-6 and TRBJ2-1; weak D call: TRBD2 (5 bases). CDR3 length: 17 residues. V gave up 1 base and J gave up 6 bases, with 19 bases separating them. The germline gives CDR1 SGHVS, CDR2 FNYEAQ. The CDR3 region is CASSLGFRGVTSNEQFF. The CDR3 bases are TGTGCCAGCAGCTTAGGGTTCCGGGGAGTAACATCCAATGAGCAGTTCTTC.

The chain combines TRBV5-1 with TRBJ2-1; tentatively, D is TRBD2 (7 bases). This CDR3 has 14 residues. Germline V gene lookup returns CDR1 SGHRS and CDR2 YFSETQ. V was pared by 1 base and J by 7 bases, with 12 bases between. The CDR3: CASSLSGGWNEQFF. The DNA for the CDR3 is TGCGCCAGCAGCTTGTCGGGGGGCTGGAATGAGCAGTTCTTC.

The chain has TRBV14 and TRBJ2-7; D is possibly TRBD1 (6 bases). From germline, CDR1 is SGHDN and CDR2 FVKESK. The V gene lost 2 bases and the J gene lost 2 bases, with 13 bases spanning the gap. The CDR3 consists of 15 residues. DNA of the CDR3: TGTGCCAGCAGCCAACCGGGACATCAGACCTACGAGCAGTACTTC. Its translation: CASSQPGHQTYEQYF.

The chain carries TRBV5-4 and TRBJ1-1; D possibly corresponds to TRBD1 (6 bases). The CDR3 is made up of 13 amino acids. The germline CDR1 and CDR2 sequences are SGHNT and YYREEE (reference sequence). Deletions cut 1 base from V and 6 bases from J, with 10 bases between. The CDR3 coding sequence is TGTGCCAGCAGCTTGAGGGGGAAGTCTGAAGCTTTCTTT. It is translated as CASSLRGKSEAFF.

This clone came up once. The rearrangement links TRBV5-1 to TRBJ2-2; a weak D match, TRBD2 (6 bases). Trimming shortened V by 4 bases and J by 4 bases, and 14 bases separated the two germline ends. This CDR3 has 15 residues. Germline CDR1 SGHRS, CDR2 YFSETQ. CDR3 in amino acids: CASSRGVWGTGELFF. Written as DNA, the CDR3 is TGCGCCAGCAGCCGCGGGGTGTGGGGCACCGGGGAGCTGTTTTTT.

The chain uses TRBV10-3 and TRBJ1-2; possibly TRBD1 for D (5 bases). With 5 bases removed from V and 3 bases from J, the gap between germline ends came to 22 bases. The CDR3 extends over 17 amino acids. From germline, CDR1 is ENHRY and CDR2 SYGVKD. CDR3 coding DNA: TGTGCCATCAGTTCGTACGCGGTCCCGGACATTGACTATGGCTACACCTTC. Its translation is CAISSYAVPDIDYGYTF.

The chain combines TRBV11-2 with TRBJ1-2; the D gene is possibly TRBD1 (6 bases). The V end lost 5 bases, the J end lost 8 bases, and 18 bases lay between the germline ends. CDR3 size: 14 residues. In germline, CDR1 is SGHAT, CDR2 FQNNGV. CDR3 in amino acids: CASSRWTVRDGYTF. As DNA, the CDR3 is TGTGCCAGCAGCCGATGGACAGTAAGAGACGGCTACACCTTC. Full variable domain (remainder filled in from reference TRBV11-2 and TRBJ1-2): EAGVAQSPRYKIIEKRQSVAFWCNPISGHATLYWYQQILGQGPKLLIQFQNNGVVDDSQLPKDRFSAERLKGVDSTLKIQPAKLEDSAVYLCASSRWTVRDGYTFGSGTRLTVV.

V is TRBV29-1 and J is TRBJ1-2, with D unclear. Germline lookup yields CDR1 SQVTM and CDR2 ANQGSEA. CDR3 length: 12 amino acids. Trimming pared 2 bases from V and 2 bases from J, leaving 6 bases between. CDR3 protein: CSVEKENYGYTF. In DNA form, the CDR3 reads TGCAGCGTTGAAAAGGAGAACTATGGCTACACCTTC.

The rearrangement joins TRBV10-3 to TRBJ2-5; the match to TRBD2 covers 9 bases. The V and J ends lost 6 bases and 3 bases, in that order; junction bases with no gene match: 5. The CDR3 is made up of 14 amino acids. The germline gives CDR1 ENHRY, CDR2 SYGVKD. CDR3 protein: CAISTPSGKETQYF. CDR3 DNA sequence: TGTGCCATCAGCACCCCTAGCGGGAAAGAGACCCAGTACTTC.

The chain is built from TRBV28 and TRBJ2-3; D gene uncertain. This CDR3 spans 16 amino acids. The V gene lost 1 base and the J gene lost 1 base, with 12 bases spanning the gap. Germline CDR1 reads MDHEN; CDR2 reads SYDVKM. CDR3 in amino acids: CASSLYSGTRTDTQYF. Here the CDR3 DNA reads TGTGCCAGCAGTTTATATTCAGGAACCCGCACAGATACGCAGTATTTT.

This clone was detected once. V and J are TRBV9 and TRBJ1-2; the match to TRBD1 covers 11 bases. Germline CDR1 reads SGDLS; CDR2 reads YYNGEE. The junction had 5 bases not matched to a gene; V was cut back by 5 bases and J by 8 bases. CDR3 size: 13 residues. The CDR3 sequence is CASRDRGPGGYTF. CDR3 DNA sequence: TGTGCCAGCAGGGACAGGGGGCCTGGAGGCTACACCTTC.

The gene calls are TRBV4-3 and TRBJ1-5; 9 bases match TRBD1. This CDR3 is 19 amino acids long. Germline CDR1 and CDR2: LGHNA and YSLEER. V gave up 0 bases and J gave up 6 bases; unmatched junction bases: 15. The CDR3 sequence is CASSQDGYKGDRESQPQHF. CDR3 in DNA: TGCGCCAGCAGCCAAGACGGGTATAAGGGGGACAGGGAGAGTCAGCCCCAGCATTTT.

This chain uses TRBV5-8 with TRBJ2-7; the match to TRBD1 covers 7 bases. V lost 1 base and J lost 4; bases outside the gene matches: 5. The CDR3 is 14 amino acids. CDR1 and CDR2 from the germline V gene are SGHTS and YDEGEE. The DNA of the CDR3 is TGTGCCAGCAGCTTGTCGGGACAGCCATACGAGCAGTACTTC. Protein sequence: CASSLSGQPYEQYF.

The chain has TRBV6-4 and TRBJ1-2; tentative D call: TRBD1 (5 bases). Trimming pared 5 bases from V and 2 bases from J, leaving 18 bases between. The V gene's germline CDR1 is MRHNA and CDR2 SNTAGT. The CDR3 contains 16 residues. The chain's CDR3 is CASSPNGHQGNYGYTF. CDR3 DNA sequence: TGTGCCAGCAGTCCAAACGGACACCAGGGAAACTATGGCTACACCTTC.

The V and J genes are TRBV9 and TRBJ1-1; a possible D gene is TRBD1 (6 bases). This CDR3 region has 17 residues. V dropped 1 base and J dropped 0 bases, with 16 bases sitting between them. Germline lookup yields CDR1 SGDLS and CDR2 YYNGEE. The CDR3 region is CASSVRGDISMNTEAFF. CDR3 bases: TGTGCCAGCAGCGTACGGGGGGACATCTCTATGAACACTGAAGCTTTCTTT.

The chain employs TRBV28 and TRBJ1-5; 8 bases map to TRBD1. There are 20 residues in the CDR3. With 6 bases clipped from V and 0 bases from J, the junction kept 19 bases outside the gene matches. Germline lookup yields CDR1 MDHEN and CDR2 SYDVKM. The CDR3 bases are TGTGCCAGCAGCCACAACCATTTACCACCAGGGGGCTATAGCAATCAGCCCCAGCATTTT. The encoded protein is CASSHNHLPPGGYSNQPQHF.

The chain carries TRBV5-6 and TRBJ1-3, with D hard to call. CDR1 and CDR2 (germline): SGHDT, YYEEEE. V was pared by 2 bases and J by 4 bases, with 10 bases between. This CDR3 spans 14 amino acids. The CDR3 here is CASSFYVAGNTIYF. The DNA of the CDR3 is TGTGCCAGCAGCTTCTACGTCGCGGGAAACACCATATATTTT. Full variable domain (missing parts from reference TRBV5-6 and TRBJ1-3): DAGVTQSPTHLIKTRGQQVTLRCSPKSGHDTVSWYQQALGQGPQFIFQYYEEEERQRGNFPDRFSGHQFPNYSSELNVNALLLGDSALYLCASSFYVAGNTIYFGEGSWLTVV.